Listed here are 17 T cell receptor beta chains from one sample, sequenced in a study of shared clonotypes between healthy human individuals. Sequenced by immunoSEQ multiplex PCR; TCRdb stores in-frame clones only, minus some. This sample has approximately 2.3 million clones, with just over 90% found just once. Sequencing used naive CD4+ T cells from PBMCs. Subset denoted: CD45RA+ positively selected. These receptors all come from a young man in good health. Some clones in this sample may be carry-over from other donors' samples.

The chain is built from TRBV11-2 and TRBJ2-1, with TRBD1 as a possible D gene (5 bases). CDR3 length: 16 residues. Germline loops: CDR1 SGHAT, CDR2 FQNNGV. Trimming left V 5 bases short and J 7 bases short, with 21 bases between. The CDR3 here is CASSPGPRTSQNEQFF. As DNA, the CDR3 is TGTGCCAGCAGCCCAGGCCCTAGGACAAGTCAGAATGAGCAGTTCTTC. Full variable domain (outside the CDR3, taken from reference TRBV11-2 and TRBJ2-1): EAGVAQSPRYKIIEKRQSVAFWCNPISGHATLYWYQQILGQGPKLLIQFQNNGVVDDSQLPKDRFSAERLKGVDSTLKIQPAKLEDSAVYLCASSPGPRTSQNEQFFGPGTRLTVL.

This clone was recorded only once. This sequence joins TRBV7-2 and TRBJ1-5; 7 bases are shared with TRBD1. Germline CDR1 reads SGHTA; CDR2 reads FQGNSA. The CDR3 totals 16 residues. The J segment lost 4 bases and the V segment lost 3 bases, leaving 9 bases of the junction unmatched. CDR3: CASSFKPGQLNQPQHF. The CDR3 region has the DNA TGTGCCAGCAGCTTCAAACCGGGACAGCTAAATCAGCCCCAGCATTTT.

The chain recombines TRBV5-8 with TRBJ2-5; a weak D match, TRBD2 (5 bases). CDR1 is SGHTS, CDR2 YDEGEE, per germline. V lost 4 bases and J lost 6, with 16 bases in between. This CDR3 spans 14 amino acids. As DNA, the CDR3 is TGTGCCAGCAGCCCGCGCCCCCTCGGGAAGACCCAGTACTTC. Translating it yields CASSPRPLGKTQYF.

The gene calls are TRBV11-2 and TRBJ2-7, with 8 bases aligning to TRBD2. The CDR3 loop spans 13 amino acids. Germline V gene data show CDR1 as SGHAT and CDR2 as FQNNGV. Unmatched junction bases numbered 4, after V lost 3 bases and J lost 6 bases. The CDR3 DNA follows: TGTGCCAGCAGCTTGGGACTAGTCGGCGAGCAGTACTTC. It translates to CASSLGLVGEQYF.

The chain links TRBV7-2 to TRBJ2-7; D remains unclear. This CDR3 region has 14 residues. In germline, CDR1 is SGHTA, CDR2 FQGNSA. Between the trimmed V and J ends, which lost 5 bases and 5 bases, there was a span of 16 bases. CDR3 sequence: CASSDRVPGHEQYF. The CDR3 DNA is TGTGCCAGCAGCGACCGGGTCCCCGGCCACGAGCAGTACTTC. Full variable domain (missing parts from reference TRBV7-2 and TRBJ2-7): GAGVSQSPSNKVTEKGKDVELRCDPISGHTALYWYRQSLGQGLEFLIYFQGNSAPDKSGLPSDRFSAERTGGSVSTLTIQRTQQEDSAVYLCASSDRVPGHEQYFGPGTRLTVT.

The genes are TRBV6-1 and TRBJ1-1; D gene ambiguous. Trimming removed 4 bases at V and 0 bases at J, with 6 bases between. This CDR3 contains 13 residues. Germline CDR1 and CDR2: MNHNS and SASEGT. In nucleotides, the CDR3 is TGTGCCAGCAGTGGCATCATGAACACTGAAGCTTTCTTT. It encodes CASSGIMNTEAFF.

Of note for this clone: This sample includes further DNA sequences coding for the same CDR3. The chain combines TRBV7-9 with TRBJ1-1; a weak D match, TRBD1 (6 bases). Between the trimmed V and J ends, which lost 3 bases and 4 bases, there was a span of 9 bases. This CDR3 spans 13 amino acids. Germline CDR1 SEHNR, CDR2 FQNEAQ (reference sequence). The CDR3 DNA is TGTGCCAGCAGCTTTGAGGGGGGCACTGAAGCTTTCTTT. Its translation is CASSFEGGTEAFF.

V and J are TRBV28 and TRBJ2-3; the D is unclear. Deletions cut 8 bases from V and 2 bases from J, with 11 bases between. CDR3 length equals 13 residues. Germline V gives CDR1 MDHEN, CDR2 SYDVKM. As DNA, the CDR3 is TGTGCCAGCCCTTCCGTCGTCACAGATACGCAGTATTTT. As protein: CASPSVVTDTQYF.

This sequence joins TRBV18 and TRBJ2-5, with D hard to call. The germline V gene encodes CDR1 KGHSH and CDR2 LQKENI. Trimming took off 3 bases at V and 0 bases at J, with 11 bases between the two ends. The CDR3 has 15 residues. As DNA, the CDR3 is TGTGCCAGCTCACCCTCGCTCCGGCACCAAGAGACCCAGTACTTC. Translated, it gives CASSPSLRHQETQYF.

The J gene is TRBJ1-3, the V gene TRBV6-5; no firm D call. Germline values: CDR1 MNHEY, CDR2 SVGAGI. The V and J ends lost 2 bases and 0 bases respectively, with 5 bases between them. The CDR3 is 14 residues long. CDR3 coding DNA: TGTGCCAGCAGTTACGACCGCTCTGGAAACACCATATATTTT. It translates to CASSYDRSGNTIYF.

The chain couples TRBV9 to TRBJ2-3; D is possibly TRBD1 (5 bases). Germline V gene lookup returns CDR1 SGDLS and CDR2 YYNGEE. The CDR3 extends over 15 amino acids. V was clipped by 4 bases and J by 6 bases, with 18 bases between them. CDR3 region: CASSLDRMRTDTQYF. Written as DNA, the CDR3 is TGTGCCAGCAGCTTAGACAGAATGAGGACGGATACGCAGTATTTT.

The rearrangement links TRBV7-6 to TRBJ2-1; 13 nucleotides agree with TRBD2. The CDR3 is 15 amino acids. V lost 5 bases to trimming and J lost 7 bases; unmatched junction nucleotides: 5. CDR1 is SGHVS and CDR2 is FNYEAQ in the germline V gene. The CDR3 here is CASSGGTSGTNEQFF. DNA of the CDR3: TGTGCCAGCAGCGGCGGGACTAGCGGGACGAATGAGCAGTTCTTC.

The J gene is TRBJ2-7, the V gene TRBV19; 9 positions match TRBD2. The CDR3 has 14 residues. Unmatched junction bases numbered 4, after V lost 5 bases and J lost 2 bases. Germline loops: CDR1 LNHDA, CDR2 SQIVND (reference sequence). In DNA form, the CDR3 reads TGTGCCAGTAGTCCCGCGGGAGGGCCCTACGAGCAGTACTTC. Translating gives CASSPAGGPYEQYF.

The chain combines TRBV7-3 with TRBJ2-3; a possible D gene is TRBD2 (5 bases). CDR1 and CDR2 from the germline V gene are SGHTA and FQGTGA. CDR3 length equals 13 residues. V shed 2 bases and J shed 9 bases, with 12 bases lying between them. CDR3 nucleotide sequence: TGTGCCAGCAGCTTACTCGGGTCGGGGACGCAGTATTTT. Protein product: CASSLLGSGTQYF.

For this clone: This sample includes further DNA sequences coding for the same CDR3. For the CDR3, the DNA is TGCGCCAGCAGCTTACAGGGGACCCCCTACGAGCAGTACTTC. Translation gives CASSLQGTPYEQYF. The chain employs TRBV5-1 and TRBJ2-7; 7 bases line up with TRBD1. This CDR3 is built from 14 residues. Germline V gives CDR1 SGHRS, CDR2 YFSETQ. J gave up 2 bases and V 2 bases, and 4 bases lay outside the gene matches. Using reference TRBV5-1 and TRBJ2-7 for the parts outside the CDR3, the full variable domain is KAGVTQTPRYLIKTRGQQVTLSCSPISGHRSVSWYQQTPGQGLQFLFEYFSETQRNKGNFPGRFSGRQFSNSRSEMNVSTLELGDSALYLCASSLQGTPYEQYFGPGTRLTVT.

This CDR3 is CSVEDSLYEQYF. The CDR3 region has the DNA TGCAGCGTTGAAGACTCTCTCTACGAGCAGTACTTC. The gene calls are TRBV29-1 and TRBJ2-7; D not certain. Germline-derived CDR1 and CDR2 are SQVTM and ANQGSEA. The CDR3 sequence is 12 residues long. V lost 0 bases and J lost 3, with 6 bases in between.

CDR3 sequence (DNA): TGTGCCTGGAGTCCTCCACCGGAACTCTACGAGCAGTACTTC. It translates to CAWSPPPELYEQYF. The chain is built from TRBV30 and TRBJ2-7; D gene unclear. The germline V gene encodes CDR1 GTSNPN and CDR2 SVGIG (reference sequence). This CDR3 has 14 residues. V lost 2 bases to trimming and J lost 3 bases, with 14 bases between them.